Below, one T cell receptor (beta chain) is given with its context. TCRdb's table, derived via immunoSEQ multiplex PCR, lists solely in-frame clones and lacks some. The repertoire consists of 200,000 or so clones, with just under 85% occurring once and the leading ten covering 0.95%. The record originates from a study of blood T cell repertoires in COVID-19. Study summary: Collection of acute and convalescent COVID-19 samples took place in the United States, Italy and Spain.

This CDR3 region has 14 residues. Germline CDR1 SGHRS, CDR2 YFSETQ. V dropped 0 bases and J dropped 7 bases, with 10 bases sitting between them. The sequenced sample consisted of peripheral blood. The chain is built from TRBV5-1 and TRBJ1-4; D is uncertain. This clonotype was obtained from a man aged 55-75 years with COVID-19, enrolled during active disease. The CDR3 coding sequence is TGCGCCAGCAGCTTGGACACCCCTGGTGAAAAACTGTTTTTT. It codes for CASSLDTPGEKLFF.